One and the same sample provided the 10 T cell receptor beta chains below, sequenced in a study of blood T cell repertoires in COVID-19. Sequencing was performed with immunoSEQ multiplex PCR; in TCRdb, only in-frame clones are kept and a portion is missing. This table has some 130,000 clones, around four fifths appearing once. What was sequenced was PBMCs or T cells enriched from blood (not recorded which). The source of these receptors is a man between 25 and 39 years old who had recovered from COVID-19.

The chain couples TRBV10-1 to TRBJ1-3; no clear D gene. V lost 2 bases and J 8 bases, leaving 10 bases between the germline ends. The CDR3 length is 13 residues. CDR1 and CDR2 from the germline V gene are WNHNN and SYGVQD (reference sequence). The DNA for the CDR3 is TGCGCCAGCAGTGAGCGGGGTTCGGACACCATATATTTT. This gives the protein CASSERGSDTIYF.

The rearrangement links TRBV12-3 or TRBV12-4 to TRBJ1-2; maybe TRBD1 (5 bases). Trimming took 5 bases from V and 8 from J, leaving 15 bases between them. The CDR3 runs 13 residues. DNA of the CDR3: TGTGCCAGCAGTCCGAAGGGGTCCATAGGCTACACCTTC. Translating gives CASSPKGSIGYTF.

The rearrangement joins TRBV3-1 (or the pseudogene TRBV3-2) to TRBJ2-1, with 8 bases fitting TRBD1. The germline CDR1 and CDR2 sequences are LGHDT and YNNKEL (reference sequence). This CDR3 region has 15 residues. With V trimmed by 1 base and J by 8 bases, 7 bases remained unmatched. The CDR3 loop reads CASSQVGRGLHEQFF. CDR3 in DNA: TGTGCCAGCAGCCAAGTAGGCAGGGGGCTTCATGAGCAGTTCTTC.

The CDR3 sequence: CASSEGQGFSYEQYV. CDR3 bases: TGTGCCAGCAGTGAAGGGCAGGGATTCTCCTACGAGCAGTACGTC. The V call is TRBV6-1, the J call TRBJ2-7; weak D call: TRBD1 (5 bases). Germline CDR1 is MNHNS and CDR2 is SASEGT. The CDR3 is 15 amino acids. Between the trimmed V and J ends, which lost 1 base and 0 bases, there was a span of 10 bases.

The V and J genes are TRBV27 and TRBJ1-5, with a possible D match to TRBD1 (5 bases). Germline CDR1 is MNHEY and CDR2 is SMNVEV (reference sequence). The CDR3 contains 14 residues. Trimming shortened V by 4 bases and J by 2 bases, and 9 bases separated the two germline ends. The CDR3 is CASSYRSGNQPQHF. The CDR3 nucleotides read TGTGCCAGCAGTTACAGGAGTGGCAATCAGCCCCAGCATTTT.

This clone was observed a single time. The J gene is TRBJ2-3, the V gene TRBV20-1, with 13 bases lining up with TRBD2. V shed 3 bases and J 6 bases; nucleotides not matched to a gene: 3. Germline CDR1 reads DFQATT; CDR2 reads SNEGSKA (reference sequence). This CDR3 spans 14 amino acids. The CDR3 loop is CSASILAGGDTQYF. DNA of the CDR3: TGCAGTGCTAGTATACTAGCGGGGGGGGATACGCAGTATTTT.

The chain carries TRBV19 and TRBJ1-6; tentatively, D is TRBD1 (5 bases). Trimming cost V 3 bases and J 5 bases, with 14 bases left between them. The germline V gene encodes CDR1 LNHDA and CDR2 SQIVND (reference sequence). The CDR3 sequence is 16 residues long. CDR3 residues: CASSIRGSVNNSPLHF. The CDR3, as DNA: TGTGCCAGTAGTATCCGGGGGTCCGTAAATAATTCACCCCTCCACTTT.

This clone appeared a few times. The chain combines TRBV4-2 with TRBJ1-3; 7 bases line up with TRBD1. Per germline, CDR1 LGHNA and CDR2 YNFKEQ. This CDR3 comprises 16 residues. Losses at the gene ends were 4 bases for V and 0 bases for J; bases not matched to a gene: 6. The CDR3, as DNA: TGTGCCAGCAGCCTTTACAGGGGCGTCTCTGGAAACACCATATATTTT. Its protein product is CASSLYRGVSGNTIYF.

The J gene is TRBJ2-1, the V gene TRBV12-5; 9 bases fit TRBD2. The junction had 7 bases not matched to a gene; V was cut back by 7 bases and J by 9 bases. This CDR3 contains 13 residues. The germline gives CDR1 LGHNT, CDR2 FRNRAP. The CDR3 reads CASVGGRAREQFF. The CDR3 DNA follows: TGTGCTAGTGTCGGCGGGAGGGCACGTGAGCAGTTCTTC. Together with reference TRBV12-5 and TRBJ2-1, the CDR3 gives the full variable domain: DARVTQTPRHKVTEMGQEVTMRCQPILGHNTVFWYRQTMMQGLELLAYFRNRAPLDDSGMPKDRFSAEMPDATLATLKIQPSEPRDSAVYFCASVGGRAREQFFGPGTRLTVL.

The chain couples TRBV5-1 to TRBJ2-2; 11 nucleotides line up with TRBD2. CDR1 is SGHRS, CDR2 YFSETQ, per germline. The CDR3 runs to 16 residues. Unmatched junction bases numbered 2, after V lost 4 bases and J lost 0 bases. Here the CDR3 DNA reads TGCGCCAGCAGCCCGACTAGCGGGGCGAACACCGGGGAGCTGTTTTTT. Protein product: CASSPTSGANTGELFF.